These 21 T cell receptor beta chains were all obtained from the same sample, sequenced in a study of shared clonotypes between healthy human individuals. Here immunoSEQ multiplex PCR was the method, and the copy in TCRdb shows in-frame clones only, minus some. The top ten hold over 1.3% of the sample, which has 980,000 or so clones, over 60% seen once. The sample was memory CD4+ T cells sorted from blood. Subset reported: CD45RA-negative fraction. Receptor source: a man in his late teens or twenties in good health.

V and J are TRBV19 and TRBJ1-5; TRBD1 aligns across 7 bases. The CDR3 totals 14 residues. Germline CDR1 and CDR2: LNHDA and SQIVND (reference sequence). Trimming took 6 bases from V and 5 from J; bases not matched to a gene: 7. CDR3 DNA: TGTGCCAGTAGCTCACAGGGGATGGATCAGCCCCAGCATTTT. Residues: CASSSQGMDQPQHF.

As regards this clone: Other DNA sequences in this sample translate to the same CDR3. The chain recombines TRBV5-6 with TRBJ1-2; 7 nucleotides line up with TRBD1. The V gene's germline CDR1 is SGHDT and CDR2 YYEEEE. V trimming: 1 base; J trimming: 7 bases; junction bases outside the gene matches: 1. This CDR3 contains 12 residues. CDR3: CASSLTGVGYTF. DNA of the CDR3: TGTGCCAGCAGCTTGACAGGGGTTGGCTACACCTTC.

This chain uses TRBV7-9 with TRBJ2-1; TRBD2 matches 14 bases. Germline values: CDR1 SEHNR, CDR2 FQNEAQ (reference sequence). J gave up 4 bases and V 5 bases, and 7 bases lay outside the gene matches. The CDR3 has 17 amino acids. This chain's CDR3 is CASSKGLAGEEYNEQFF. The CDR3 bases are TGTGCCAGCAGCAAGGGACTAGCGGGAGAGGAATACAATGAGCAGTTCTTC.

The CDR3: CASSWDSSYEQYF. CDR3 coding DNA: TGTGCCAGCAGTTGGGACAGCTCCTACGAGCAGTACTTC. The chain employs TRBV7-2 and TRBJ2-7, with 7 bases matching TRBD1. This CDR3 region has 13 residues. CDR1 SGHTA and CDR2 FQGNSA come from the germline V gene. Trimming took 6 bases from V and 0 from J; bases not matched to a gene: 2. Combining the CDR3 with reference TRBV7-2 and TRBJ2-7 gives the whole variable domain GAGVSQSPSNKVTEKGKDVELRCDPISGHTALYWYRQSLGQGLEFLIYFQGNSAPDKSGLPSDRFSAERTGGSVSTLTIQRTQQEDSAVYLCASSWDSSYEQYFGPGTRLTVT.

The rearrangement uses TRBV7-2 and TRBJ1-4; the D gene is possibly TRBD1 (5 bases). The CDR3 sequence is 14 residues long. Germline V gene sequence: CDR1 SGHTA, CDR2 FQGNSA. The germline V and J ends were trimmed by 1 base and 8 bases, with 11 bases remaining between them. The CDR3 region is CASSLGTRGEKLFF. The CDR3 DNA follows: TGTGCCAGCAGCTTAGGGACACGTGGGGAAAAACTGTTTTTT.

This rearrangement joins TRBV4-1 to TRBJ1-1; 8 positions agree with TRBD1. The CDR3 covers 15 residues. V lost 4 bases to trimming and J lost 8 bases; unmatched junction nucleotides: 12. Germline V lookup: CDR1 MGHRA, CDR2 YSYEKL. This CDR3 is CASSPGGPGGMEAFF. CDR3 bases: TGCGCCAGCAGCCCAGGGGGCCCGGGTGGGATGGAAGCTTTCTTT.

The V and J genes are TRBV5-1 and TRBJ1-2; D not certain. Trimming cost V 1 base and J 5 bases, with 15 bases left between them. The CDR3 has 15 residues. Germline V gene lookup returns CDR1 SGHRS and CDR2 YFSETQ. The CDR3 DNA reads TGCGCCAGCAGCTTGAGACCCCTCGATCTTTATGGCTACACCTTC. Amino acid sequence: CASSLRPLDLYGYTF. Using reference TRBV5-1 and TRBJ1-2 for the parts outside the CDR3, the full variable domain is KAGVTQTPRYLIKTRGQQVTLSCSPISGHRSVSWYQQTPGQGLQFLFEYFSETQRNKGNFPGRFSGRQFSNSRSEMNVSTLELGDSALYLCASSLRPLDLYGYTFGSGTRLTVV.

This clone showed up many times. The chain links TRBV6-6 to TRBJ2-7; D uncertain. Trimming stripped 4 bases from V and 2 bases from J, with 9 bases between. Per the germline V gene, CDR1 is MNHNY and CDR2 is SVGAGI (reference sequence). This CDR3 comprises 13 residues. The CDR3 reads CASSSFSAYEQYF. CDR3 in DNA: TGTGCCAGCAGTTCCTTCTCAGCCTACGAGCAGTACTTC.

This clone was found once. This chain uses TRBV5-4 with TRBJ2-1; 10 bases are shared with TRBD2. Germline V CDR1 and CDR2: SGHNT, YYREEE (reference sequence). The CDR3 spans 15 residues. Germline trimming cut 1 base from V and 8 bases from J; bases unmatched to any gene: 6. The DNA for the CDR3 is TGTGCCAGCAGCTTGACTAGCGGGATAGAACATGAGCAGTTCTTC. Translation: CASSLTSGIEHEQFF.

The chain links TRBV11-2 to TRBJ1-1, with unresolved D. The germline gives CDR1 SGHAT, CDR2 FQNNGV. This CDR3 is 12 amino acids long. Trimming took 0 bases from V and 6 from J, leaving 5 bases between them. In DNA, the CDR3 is TGTGCCAGCAGCTTAGAGTATTCTGAAGCTTTCTTT. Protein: CASSLEYSEAFF.

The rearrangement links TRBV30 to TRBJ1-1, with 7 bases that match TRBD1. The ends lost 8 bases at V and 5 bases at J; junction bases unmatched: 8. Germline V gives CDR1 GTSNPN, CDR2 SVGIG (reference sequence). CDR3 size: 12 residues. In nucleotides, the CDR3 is TGTGCCATCGGACAGGTGGGGACTGAAGCTTTCTTT. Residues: CAIGQVGTEAFF. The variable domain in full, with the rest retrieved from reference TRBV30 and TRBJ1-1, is SQTIHQWPATLVQPVGSPLSLECTVEGTSNPNLYWYRQAAGRGLQLLFYSVGIGQISSEVPQNLSASRPQDRQFILSSKKLLLSDSGFYLCAIGQVGTEAFFGQGTRLTVV.

The CDR3 DNA reads TGTGCCAGCAGGGAGCTTCCAGGCACCGGGGAGCTGTTTTTT. Translating gives CASRELPGTGELFF. V usage is TRBV2 and J usage is TRBJ2-2; D is uncertain. V was trimmed by 6 bases and J by 4 bases, leaving 12 bases between them. Per germline, CDR1 SNHLY and CDR2 FYNNEI. The CDR3 runs 14 residues.

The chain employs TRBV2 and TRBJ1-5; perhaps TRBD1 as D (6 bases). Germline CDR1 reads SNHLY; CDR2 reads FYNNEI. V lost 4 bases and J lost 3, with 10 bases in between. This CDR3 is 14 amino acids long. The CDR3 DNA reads TGTGCCAGCAGTGGGCAGGGGTTCAATCAGCCCCAGCATTTT. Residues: CASSGQGFNQPQHF.

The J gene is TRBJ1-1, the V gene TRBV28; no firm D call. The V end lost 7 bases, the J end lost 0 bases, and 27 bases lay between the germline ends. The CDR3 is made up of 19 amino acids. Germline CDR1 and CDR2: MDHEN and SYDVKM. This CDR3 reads CASTPWGGRASSLNTEAFF. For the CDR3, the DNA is TGTGCCAGCACTCCCTGGGGTGGTCGGGCCTCCTCCCTGAACACTGAAGCTTTCTTT. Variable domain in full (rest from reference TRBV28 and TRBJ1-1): DVKVTQSSRYLVKRTGEKVFLECVQDMDHENMFWYRQDPGLGLRLIYFSYDVKMKEKGDIPEGYSVSREKKERFSLILESASTNQTSMYLCASTPWGGRASSLNTEAFFGQGTRLTVV.

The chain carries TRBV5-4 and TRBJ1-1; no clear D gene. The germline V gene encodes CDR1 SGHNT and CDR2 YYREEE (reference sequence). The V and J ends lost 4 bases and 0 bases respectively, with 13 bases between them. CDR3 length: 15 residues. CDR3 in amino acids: CASSTSLIMNTEAFF. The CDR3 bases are TGTGCCAGCAGCACAAGTCTTATCATGAACACTGAAGCTTTCTTT. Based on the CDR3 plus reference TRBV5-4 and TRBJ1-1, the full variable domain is ETGVTQSPTHLIKTRGQQVTLRCSSQSGHNTVSWYQQALGQGPQFIFQYYREEENGRGNFPPRFSGLQFPNYSSELNVNALELDDSALYLCASSTSLIMNTEAFFGQGTRLTVV.

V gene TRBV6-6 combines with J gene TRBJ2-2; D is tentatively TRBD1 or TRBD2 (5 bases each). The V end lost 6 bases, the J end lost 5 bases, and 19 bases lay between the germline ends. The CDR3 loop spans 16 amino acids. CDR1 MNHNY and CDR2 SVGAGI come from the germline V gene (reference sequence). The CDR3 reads CASRAAGRERTGELFF. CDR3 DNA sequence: TGTGCCAGCAGGGCGGCGGGCAGGGAGAGGACCGGGGAGCTGTTTTTT.

Written as DNA, the CDR3 is TGTGCCAGCAGCCGGGACTTTAACACAGATACGCAGTATTTT. This codes for CASSRDFNTDTQYF. The chain uses TRBV2 and TRBJ2-3; TRBD2 might be the D (6 bases). Germline CDR1 reads SNHLY; CDR2 reads FYNNEI. The CDR3 loop spans 14 amino acids. V was cut by 6 bases and J by 2 bases, with 12 bases left in between.

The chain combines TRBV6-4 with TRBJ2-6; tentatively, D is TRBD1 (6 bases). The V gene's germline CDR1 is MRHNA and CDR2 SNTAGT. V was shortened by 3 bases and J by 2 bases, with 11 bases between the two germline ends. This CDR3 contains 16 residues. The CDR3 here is CASSEQGSAGANVLTF. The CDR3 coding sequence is TGTGCCAGCAGTGAACAGGGAAGCGCTGGGGCCAACGTCCTGACTTTC.

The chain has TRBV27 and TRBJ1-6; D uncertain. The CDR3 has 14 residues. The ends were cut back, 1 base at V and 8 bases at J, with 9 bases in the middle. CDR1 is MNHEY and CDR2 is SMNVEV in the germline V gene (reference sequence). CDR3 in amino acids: CASSLFGVDSPLHF. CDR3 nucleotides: TGTGCCAGCAGTTTATTCGGGGTTGATTCACCCCTCCACTTT.

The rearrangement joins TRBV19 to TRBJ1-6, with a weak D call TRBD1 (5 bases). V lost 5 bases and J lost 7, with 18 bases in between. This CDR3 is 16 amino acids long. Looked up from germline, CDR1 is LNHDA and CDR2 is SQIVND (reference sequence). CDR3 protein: CASSASFQGSNSPLHF. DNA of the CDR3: TGTGCCAGTAGTGCAAGCTTCCAGGGCTCAAATTCACCCCTCCACTTT. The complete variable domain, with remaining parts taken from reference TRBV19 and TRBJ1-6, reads DGGITQSPKYLFRKEGQNVTLSCEQNLNHDAMYWYRQDPGQGLRLIYYSQIVNDFQKGDIAEGYSVSREKKESFPLTVTSAQKNPTAFYLCASSASFQGSNSPLHFGNGTRLTVT.

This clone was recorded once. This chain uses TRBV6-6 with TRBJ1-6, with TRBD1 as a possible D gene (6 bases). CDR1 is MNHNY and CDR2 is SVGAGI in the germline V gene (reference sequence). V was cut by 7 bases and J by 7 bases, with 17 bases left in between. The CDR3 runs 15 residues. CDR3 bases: TGTGCCAGCAATCTCGTGGACAGTTCGAATTCACCCCTCCACTTT. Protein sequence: CASNLVDSSNSPLHF.